The TCR beta chain described here comes from a study of PD-1 blockade in mismatch repair-deficient tumors. Across the study: Enrolled about 2013-2016, patients had progressing, pretreated mismatch repair-deficient cancers of around 12 types. Study observations and caveats: After pembrolizumab, tumor-resident clones rose rapidly, then generally contracted before radiologic responses.

PCR or immunohistochemistry showed mismatch repair deficiency in every enrolled patient. The TCR-sequenced patients were a few responders to pembrolizumab. Trimming removed 5 bases at V and 12 bases at J, with 22 bases between. The CDR3 is 14 amino acids. Germline V CDR1 and CDR2: SGHAT, FQNNGV. Sequencing was performed with immunoSEQ multiplex PCR; in TCRdb, only in-frame clones are kept and a portion is missing. Seen here are about 16,000 clones, roughly 80% observed once, and the top ten hold around 3.3%. In regard to this clone: Its target is unknown.

Here the sequenced sample was PBMCs, taken 4 weeks after starting pembrolizumab. This TCR was recovered from an adult with mismatch repair-deficient cancer. The chain carries TRBV11-2 and TRBJ1-1, with D perhaps TRBD1 (5 bases). DNA of the CDR3: TGTGCCAGCAGCCCACAAGCCCCGGGGGGTATGACTTTCTTT. Protein sequence: CASSPQAPGGMTFF.